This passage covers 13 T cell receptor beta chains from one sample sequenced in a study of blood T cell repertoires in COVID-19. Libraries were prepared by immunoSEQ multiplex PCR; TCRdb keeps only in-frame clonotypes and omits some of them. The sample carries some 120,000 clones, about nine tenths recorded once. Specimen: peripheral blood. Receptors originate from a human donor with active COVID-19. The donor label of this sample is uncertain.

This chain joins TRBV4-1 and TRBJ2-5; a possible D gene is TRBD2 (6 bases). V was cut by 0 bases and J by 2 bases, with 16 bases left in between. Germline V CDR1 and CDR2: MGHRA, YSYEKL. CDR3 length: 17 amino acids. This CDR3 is CASSQDPMGLLQETQYF. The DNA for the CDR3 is TGCGCCAGCAGCCAAGACCCCATGGGACTGCTGCAAGAGACCCAGTACTTC.

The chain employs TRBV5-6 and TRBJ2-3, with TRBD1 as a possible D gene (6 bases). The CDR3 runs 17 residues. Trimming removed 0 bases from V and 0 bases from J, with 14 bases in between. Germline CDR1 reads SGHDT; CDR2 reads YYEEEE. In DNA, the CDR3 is TGTGCCAGCAGCTTGGCCAGGGGATATTCTAGCACAGATACGCAGTATTTT. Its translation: CASSLARGYSSTDTQYF.

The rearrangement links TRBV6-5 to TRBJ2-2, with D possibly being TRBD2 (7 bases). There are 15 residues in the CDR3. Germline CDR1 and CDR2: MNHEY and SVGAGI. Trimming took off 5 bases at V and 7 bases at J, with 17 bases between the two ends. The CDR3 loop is CASSPERGHRGELFF. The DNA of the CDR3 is TGTGCCAGCAGTCCAGAGCGGGGACACCGCGGGGAGCTGTTTTTT.

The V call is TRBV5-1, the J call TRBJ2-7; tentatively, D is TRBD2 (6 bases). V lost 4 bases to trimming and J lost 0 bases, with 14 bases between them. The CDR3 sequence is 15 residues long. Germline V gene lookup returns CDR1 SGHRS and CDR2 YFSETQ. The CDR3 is CASSPRAGISYEQYF. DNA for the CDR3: TGCGCCAGCAGCCCGAGAGCGGGCATCTCCTACGAGCAGTACTTC.

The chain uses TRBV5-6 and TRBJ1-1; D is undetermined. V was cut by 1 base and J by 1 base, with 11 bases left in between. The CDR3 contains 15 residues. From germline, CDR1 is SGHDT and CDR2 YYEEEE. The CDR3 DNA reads TGTGCCAGCAGCTTGTTTGGCACACCGAACACTGAAGCTTTCTTT. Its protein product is CASSLFGTPNTEAFF. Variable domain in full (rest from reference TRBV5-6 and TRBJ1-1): DAGVTQSPTHLIKTRGQQVTLRCSPKSGHDTVSWYQQALGQGPQFIFQYYEEEERQRGNFPDRFSGHQFPNYSSELNVNALLLGDSALYLCASSLFGTPNTEAFFGQGTRLTVV.

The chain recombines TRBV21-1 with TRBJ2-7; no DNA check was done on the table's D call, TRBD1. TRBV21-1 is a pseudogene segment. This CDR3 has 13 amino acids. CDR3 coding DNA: TGTGCCAGCTCAGGGGAAAGCTCCTACGAGCAGTACTTC. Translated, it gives CASSGESSYEQYF.

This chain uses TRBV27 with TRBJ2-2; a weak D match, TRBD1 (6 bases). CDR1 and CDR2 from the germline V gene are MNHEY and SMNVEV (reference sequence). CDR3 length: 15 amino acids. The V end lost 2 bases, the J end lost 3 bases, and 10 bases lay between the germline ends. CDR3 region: CASSLRGGDTGELFF. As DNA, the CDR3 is TGTGCCAGCAGTTTACGAGGGGGAGACACCGGGGAGCTGTTTTTT.

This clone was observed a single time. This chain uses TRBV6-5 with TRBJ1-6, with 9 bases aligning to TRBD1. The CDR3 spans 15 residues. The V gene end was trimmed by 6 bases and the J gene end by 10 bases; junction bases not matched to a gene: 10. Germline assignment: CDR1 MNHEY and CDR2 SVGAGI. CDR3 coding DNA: TGTGCCAGCAGCCCGGACAGGGGAGCAAACTCACCCCTCCACTTT. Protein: CASSPDRGANSPLHF.

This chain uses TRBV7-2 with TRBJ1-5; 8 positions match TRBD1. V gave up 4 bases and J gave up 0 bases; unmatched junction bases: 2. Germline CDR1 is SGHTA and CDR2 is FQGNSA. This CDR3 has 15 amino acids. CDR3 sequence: CASSWTGNSNQPQHF. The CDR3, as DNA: TGTGCCAGCAGCTGGACAGGGAATAGCAATCAGCCCCAGCATTTT.

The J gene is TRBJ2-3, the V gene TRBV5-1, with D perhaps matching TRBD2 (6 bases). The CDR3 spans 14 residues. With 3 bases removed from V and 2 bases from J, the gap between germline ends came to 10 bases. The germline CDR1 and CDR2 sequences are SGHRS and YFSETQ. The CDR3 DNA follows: TGCGCCAGCAGCTCGGGACTCGACACAGATACGCAGTATTTT. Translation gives CASSSGLDTDTQYF.

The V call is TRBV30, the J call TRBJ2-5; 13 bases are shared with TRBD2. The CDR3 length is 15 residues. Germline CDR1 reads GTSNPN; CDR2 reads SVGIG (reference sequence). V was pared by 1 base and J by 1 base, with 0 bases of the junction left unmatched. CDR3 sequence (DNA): TGTGCCTGGAGTGGACTAGCGGGGGGCCAAGAGACCCAGTACTTC. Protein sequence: CAWSGLAGGQETQYF.

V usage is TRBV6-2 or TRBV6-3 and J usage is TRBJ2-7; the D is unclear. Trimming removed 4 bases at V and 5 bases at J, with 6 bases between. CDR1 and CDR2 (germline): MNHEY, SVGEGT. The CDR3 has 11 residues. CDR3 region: CASSSIHEQYF. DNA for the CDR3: TGTGCCAGCAGTTCCATTCACGAGCAGTACTTC.

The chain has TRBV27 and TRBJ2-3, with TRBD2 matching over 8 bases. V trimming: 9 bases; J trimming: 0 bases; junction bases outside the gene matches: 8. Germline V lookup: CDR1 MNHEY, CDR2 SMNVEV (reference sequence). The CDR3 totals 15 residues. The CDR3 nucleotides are TGTGCCAGTAACCCGAGCGGGGGTAGCACAGATACGCAGTATTTT. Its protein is CASNPSGGSTDTQYF.